This is a list of T cell receptor beta chains from one sample in a study of shared clonotypes between healthy human individuals. Only in-frame clones appear in the TCRdb table, and some are missing; sequencing was by immunoSEQ multiplex PCR. The data contain roughly 1,100,000 clones, around 74% of them singletons. The sequencing input was memory CD4+ T cells sorted from blood. The receptors derive from a man between 18 and 29 years old in good health. Both conserved end residues are part of each CDR3. The order of the fields is clone size, J gene, V gene, D gene, CDR3 length, CDR3 DNA, CDR3 protein. The D gene is left open where the match is weak. Expanded clones get a size class; other rows say once, few or many, or leave the size out.

abundance: few; j_gene: TRBJ1-1; v_gene: TRBV9; d_gene: TRBD1; len: 15; CDR3nt: TGTGCCAGCAGCGTAGGGCAGGGGGCGGACACTGAAGCTTTCTTT; CDR3aa: CASSVGQGADTEAFF
abundance: few; j_gene: TRBJ1-1; v_gene: TRBV23-1; d_gene: .; len: 14; CDR3nt: TGCGCCAGCAATCCAACCCGGCCGAACACTGAAGCTTTCTTT; CDR3aa: CASNPTRPNTEAFF
abundance: few; j_gene: TRBJ2-5; v_gene: TRBV5-1; d_gene: .; len: 11; CDR3nt: TGCGCCAGCAGCTTGAGAGAGACCCAGTACTTC; CDR3aa: CASSLRETQYF
abundance: .; j_gene: TRBJ2-7; v_gene: TRBV7-3; d_gene: .; len: 15; CDR3nt: TGTGCCAGCAGCTTAAGACGGGGAAGCTCCTACGAGCAGTACTTC; CDR3aa: CASSLRRGSSYEQYF
abundance: .; j_gene: TRBJ1-1; v_gene: TRBV5-4; d_gene: TRBD1; len: 14; CDR3nt: TGTGCCAGCAGCTTTGACAGGGGAAGCGCTGAAGCTTTCTTT; CDR3aa: CASSFDRGSAEAFF
abundance: .; j_gene: TRBJ1-1; v_gene: TRBV25-1; d_gene: .; len: 15; CDR3nt: TGTGCCAGCAGTGAATTTTCGGGCAGGGAGGCTGAAGCTTTCTTT; CDR3aa: CASSEFSGREAEAFF
abundance: .; j_gene: TRBJ1-1; v_gene: TRBV12-1; d_gene: .; len: 15; CDR3nt: TGTGCCAGCAGCTTTAGCGGGACAGACACCCTTGAAGCTTTCTTT; CDR3aa: CASSFSGTDTLEAFF
abundance: .; j_gene: TRBJ2-7; v_gene: TRBV27; d_gene: .; len: 15; CDR3nt: TGTGCCAGCAGAATTTCCGGGGGACATCCAGGGGAGCAGTACTTC; CDR3aa: CASRISGGHPGEQYF
abundance: .; j_gene: TRBJ2-3; v_gene: TRBV9; d_gene: .; len: 14; CDR3nt: TGTGCCAGCAGCGACGCAGGACTATTCGGAACGCAGTATTTT; CDR3aa: CASSDAGLFGTQYF
abundance: .; j_gene: TRBJ2-2; v_gene: TRBV11-3; d_gene: .; len: 13; CDR3nt: TGTGCCAGCAGCTTAGGGGGGACCGGGGAGCTGTTTTTT; CDR3aa: CASSLGGTGELFF
abundance: .; j_gene: TRBJ2-2; v_gene: TRBV7-9; d_gene: .; len: 15; CDR3nt: TGTGCCAGCAGCTTAGGGGGATCTAACACCGGGGAGCTGTTTTTT; CDR3aa: CASSLGGSNTGELFF
abundance: many; j_gene: TRBJ2-1; v_gene: TRBV11-1; d_gene: .; len: 15; CDR3nt: TGTGCCAGCAGCTACGACTTTGGAGCCTACAATGAGCAGTTCTTC; CDR3aa: CASSYDFGAYNEQFF
abundance: .; j_gene: TRBJ2-3; v_gene: TRBV7-3; d_gene: TRBD1; len: 15; CDR3nt: TGTGCCAGCAGCTACAGGACAGGGGGAGCAGATACGCAGTATTTT; CDR3aa: CASSYRTGGADTQYF
abundance: .; j_gene: TRBJ2-1; v_gene: TRBV19; d_gene: .; len: 15; CDR3nt: TGTGCCAGTAGTATAGTAGGGCCAACCTACAATGAGCAGTTCTTC; CDR3aa: CASSIVGPTYNEQFF
abundance: .; j_gene: TRBJ2-2; v_gene: TRBV6-6; d_gene: .; len: 15; CDR3nt: TGTGCCAGCAGTCCGCAGGCGGGGAACACCGGGGAGCTGTTTTTT; CDR3aa: CASSPQAGNTGELFF
abundance: .; j_gene: TRBJ2-3; v_gene: TRBV5-1; d_gene: .; len: 12; CDR3nt: TGCGCCAGCAGTCCTACCACAGATACGCAGTATTTT; CDR3aa: CASSPTTDTQYF
abundance: .; j_gene: TRBJ2-7; v_gene: TRBV11-2; d_gene: TRBD1; len: 18; CDR3nt: TGTGCCAGCAGCTTAGGAGCGCCGGGGACAGGGCGTTTCACGGAGCAGTACTTC; CDR3aa: CASSLGAPGTGRFTEQYF
abundance: .; j_gene: TRBJ2-5; v_gene: TRBV9; d_gene: TRBD1; len: 16; CDR3nt: TGTGCCAGCAGCGTTGGGTCCGGGACAGGGCAAGAGACCCAGTACTTC; CDR3aa: CASSVGSGTGQETQYF
abundance: once; j_gene: TRBJ1-3; v_gene: TRBV28; d_gene: TRBD1; len: 14; CDR3nt: TGTGCCAGCAGGGACAGGGCCTCGGGAAACACCATATATTTT; CDR3aa: CASRDRASGNTIYF
abundance: .; j_gene: TRBJ2-3; v_gene: TRBV11-2; d_gene: TRBD2; len: 15; CDR3nt: TGTGCCAGCAGCTTTGGGGGAGGGAGGACAGATACGCAGTATTTT; CDR3aa: CASSFGGGRTDTQYF
abundance: .; j_gene: TRBJ1-4; v_gene: TRBV18; d_gene: .; len: 15; CDR3nt: TGTGCCAGCTCACCACCGGCATTGGGGCCCGAAAAACTGTTTTTT; CDR3aa: CASSPPALGPEKLFF
abundance: once; j_gene: TRBJ2-2; v_gene: TRBV2; d_gene: .; len: 16; CDR3nt: TGTGCCAGCAAGAGGAGCATAACGGCGAACACCGGGGAGCTGTTTTTT; CDR3aa: CASKRSITANTGELFF
abundance: .; j_gene: TRBJ2-3; v_gene: TRBV28; d_gene: .; len: 15; CDR3nt: TGTGCCAGCACCCCGGGTTTTTCGGCCGCAGATACGCAGTATTTT; CDR3aa: CASTPGFSAADTQYF
abundance: .; j_gene: TRBJ2-2; v_gene: TRBV18; d_gene: TRBD1; len: 15; CDR3nt: TGTGCCAGCTCACCAAAACAGGGGGCCGCCGGGGAGCTGTTTTTT; CDR3aa: CASSPKQGAAGELFF
abundance: .; j_gene: TRBJ2-7; v_gene: TRBV7-9; d_gene: .; len: 13; CDR3nt: TGTGCCAGCAGCCGCGGCGCTTCCTACGAGCAGTACTTC; CDR3aa: CASSRGASYEQYF
abundance: .; j_gene: TRBJ1-3; v_gene: TRBV18; d_gene: .; len: 16; CDR3nt: TGTGCCAGCTCACCAAATTTCGGGCCGGGGACAAACACCATATATTTT; CDR3aa: CASSPNFGPGTNTIYF
abundance: .; j_gene: TRBJ1-4; v_gene: TRBV15; d_gene: .; len: 15; CDR3nt: TGTGCCACCAGCAGCAGGAAAACAACTAATGAAAAACTGTTTTTT; CDR3aa: CATSSRKTTNEKLFF
abundance: .; j_gene: TRBJ1-6; v_gene: TRBV5-4; d_gene: TRBD1; len: 16; CDR3nt: TGTGCCAGCAGCTCCTCAGGACAGGCCTTAAATTCACCCCTCCACTTT; CDR3aa: CASSSSGQALNSPLHF
abundance: few; j_gene: TRBJ2-2; v_gene: TRBV2; d_gene: .; len: 15; CDR3nt: TGTGCCAGCAGGACCGGGACATCGAACACCGGGGAGCTGTTTTTT; CDR3aa: CASRTGTSNTGELFF
abundance: .; j_gene: TRBJ1-5; v_gene: TRBV6-5; d_gene: TRBD1; len: 14; CDR3nt: TGTGCCAGCAGTTCGGGACAGCTCAATCAGCCCCAGCATTTT; CDR3aa: CASSSGQLNQPQHF
abundance: .; j_gene: TRBJ2-7; v_gene: TRBV30; d_gene: TRBD2; len: 13; CDR3nt: TGTGCCTGGAGTGGACTAGCGGGAGCCGAGCAGTACTTC; CDR3aa: CAWSGLAGAEQYF
abundance: .; j_gene: TRBJ1-2; v_gene: TRBV5-1; d_gene: TRBD1; len: 15; CDR3nt: TGCGCCAGCAGCTCTAAAGGACAGGGTGTAGACGGCTACACCTTC; CDR3aa: CASSSKGQGVDGYTF
abundance: .; j_gene: TRBJ1-2; v_gene: TRBV6-5; d_gene: .; len: 13; CDR3nt: TGTGCCAGCAGTGACCTAACCCTGCCGGGCTACACCTTC; CDR3aa: CASSDLTLPGYTF
abundance: .; j_gene: TRBJ1-5; v_gene: TRBV2; d_gene: TRBD1; len: 14; CDR3nt: TGTGCCAGCAGTTTACAGGGGTGGAATCAGCCCCAGCATTTT; CDR3aa: CASSLQGWNQPQHF
abundance: .; j_gene: TRBJ1-1; v_gene: TRBV2; d_gene: .; len: 17; CDR3nt: TGTGCCAGCCGGCGCAGTTGGGTAATTGGAATGAACACTGAAGCTTTCTTT; CDR3aa: CASRRSWVIGMNTEAFF
abundance: .; j_gene: TRBJ2-3; v_gene: TRBV30; d_gene: .; len: 14; CDR3nt: TGTGCCTGGAGTGTGCAGAGCCACACAGATACGCAGTATTTT; CDR3aa: CAWSVQSHTDTQYF
abundance: .; j_gene: TRBJ1-6; v_gene: TRBV15; d_gene: .; len: 15; CDR3nt: TGTGCCACCAGCAGCAGGGCCGGGGTGGGATCACCCCTCCACTTT; CDR3aa: CATSSRAGVGSPLHF
abundance: .; j_gene: TRBJ2-7; v_gene: TRBV11-2; d_gene: .; len: 13; CDR3nt: TGTGCCAGCAGCTCAGGGCGGCCCTACGAGCAGTACTTC; CDR3aa: CASSSGRPYEQYF
abundance: .; j_gene: TRBJ2-7; v_gene: TRBV11-2; d_gene: TRBD1; len: 15; CDR3nt: TGTGCCAGCAGCTTAGTTTGGACAGGGGACCACGAGCAGTACTTC; CDR3aa: CASSLVWTGDHEQYF
abundance: .; j_gene: TRBJ2-7; v_gene: TRBV2; d_gene: TRBD1; len: 14; CDR3nt: TGTGCCAGCAGCCAGGGACAGGGATCCTACGAGCAGTACTTC; CDR3aa: CASSQGQGSYEQYF
abundance: .; j_gene: TRBJ2-5; v_gene: TRBV11-2; d_gene: .; len: 12; CDR3nt: TGTGCCAGCAGCCGGTACCAAGAGACCCAGTACTTC; CDR3aa: CASSRYQETQYF
abundance: once; j_gene: TRBJ2-1; v_gene: TRBV27; d_gene: TRBD2; len: 15; CDR3nt: TGTGCCAGCAGTCACGGGACTAGCGGGTACAATGAGCAGTTCTTC; CDR3aa: CASSHGTSGYNEQFF
abundance: .; j_gene: TRBJ2-7; v_gene: TRBV13; d_gene: TRBD1; len: 16; CDR3nt: TGTGCCAGCAGCTTGGGCCCGGGACAGGGATGGTACGAGCAGTACTTC; CDR3aa: CASSLGPGQGWYEQYF
abundance: .; j_gene: TRBJ1-2; v_gene: TRBV5-6; d_gene: TRBD1; len: 15; CDR3nt: TGTGCCAGCAGCTCCGGGACAGGCGCCTTCTATGGCTACACCTTC; CDR3aa: CASSSGTGAFYGYTF
abundance: .; j_gene: TRBJ2-3; v_gene: TRBV29-1; d_gene: .; len: 13; CDR3nt: TGCAGCGTAGGAGGGGTCCCCACAGATACGCAGTATTTT; CDR3aa: CSVGGVPTDTQYF
abundance: .; j_gene: TRBJ2-3; v_gene: TRBV5-1; d_gene: .; len: 13; CDR3nt: TGCGCCAGCAGCTCCCACTTCACAGATACGCAGTATTTT; CDR3aa: CASSSHFTDTQYF
abundance: .; j_gene: TRBJ2-5; v_gene: TRBV7-9; d_gene: .; len: 14; CDR3nt: TGTGCCAGCAGCATTGAGGGCGGCCAAGAGACCCAGTACTTC; CDR3aa: CASSIEGGQETQYF
abundance: .; j_gene: TRBJ2-5; v_gene: TRBV7-6; d_gene: TRBD2; len: 15; CDR3nt: TGTGCCAGCAGCCCGACTAGCGGGAGTACAGAGACCCAGTACTTC; CDR3aa: CASSPTSGSTETQYF